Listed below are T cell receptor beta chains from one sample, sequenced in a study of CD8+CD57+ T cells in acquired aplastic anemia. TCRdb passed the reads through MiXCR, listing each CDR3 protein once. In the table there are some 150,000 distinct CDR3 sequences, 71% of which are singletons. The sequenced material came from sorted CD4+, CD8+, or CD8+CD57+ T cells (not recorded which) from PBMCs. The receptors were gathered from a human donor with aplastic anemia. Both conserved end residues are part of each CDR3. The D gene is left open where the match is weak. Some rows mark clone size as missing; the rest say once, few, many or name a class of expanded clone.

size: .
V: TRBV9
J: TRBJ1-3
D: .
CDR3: CASSVGDTIYF
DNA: TGTGCCAGCAGCGTAGGGGACACCATATATTTT

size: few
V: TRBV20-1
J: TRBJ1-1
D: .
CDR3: CSAEAAWNTEAFF
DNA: TGCAGTGCTGAGGCAGCCTGGAACACTGAAGCTTTCTTT

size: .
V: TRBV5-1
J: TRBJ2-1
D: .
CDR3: CASSEQTWGNEQFF
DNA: TGCGCCAGCAGCGAGCAAACCTGGGGGAATGAGCAGTTCTTC

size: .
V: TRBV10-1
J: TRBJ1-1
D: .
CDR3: CASSTGWDTEAFF
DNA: TGCGCCAGCAGTACAGGGTGGGACACTGAAGCTTTCTTT

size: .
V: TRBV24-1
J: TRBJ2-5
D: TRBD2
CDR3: CATSDKRGPGETQYF
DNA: TGTGCTACCAGTGATAAGCGGGGCCCTGGAGAGACCCAGTACTTC

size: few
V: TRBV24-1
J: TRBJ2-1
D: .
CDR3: CATSDSPLYNEQFF
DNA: TGTGCCACCAGTGATTCCCCGCTTTACAATGAGCAGTTCTTC

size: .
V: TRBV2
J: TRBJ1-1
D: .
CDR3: CASNQQGDRGRNTEAFF
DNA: TGTGCCAGCAATCAACAGGGAGATCGCGGGAGGAACACTGAAGCTTTCTTT

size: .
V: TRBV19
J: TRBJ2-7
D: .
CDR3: CASKDGPSSYEQYF
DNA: TGTGCCAGTAAGGACGGCCCGAGCTCCTACGAGCAGTACTTC

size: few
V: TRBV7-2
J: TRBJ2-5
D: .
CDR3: CASSKQETQYF
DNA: TGTGCCAGCAGCAAACAAGAGACCCAGTACTTC

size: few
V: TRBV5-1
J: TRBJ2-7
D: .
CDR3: CASSFGGAGYEQYF
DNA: TGCGCCAGCAGCTTTGGGGGGGCAGGGTACGAGCAGTACTTC

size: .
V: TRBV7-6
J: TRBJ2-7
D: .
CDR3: CASSLLQSPSYEQYF
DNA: TGTGCCAGCAGCTTACTACAGAGTCCTAGCTACGAGCAGTACTTC

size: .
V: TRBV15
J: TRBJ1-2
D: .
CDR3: CATSRDRTAGGSYTF
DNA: TGTGCCACCAGCAGAGACCGGACAGCCGGGGGAAGCTACACCTTC

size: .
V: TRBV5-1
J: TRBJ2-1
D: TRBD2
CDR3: CASSLPQSSGGNEQFF
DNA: TGCGCCAGCAGCTTGCCGCAATCCTCGGGGGGAAATGAGCAGTTCTTC

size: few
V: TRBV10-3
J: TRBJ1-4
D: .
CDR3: CATRGEVGEKLFF
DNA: TGTGCCACCCGAGGGGAGGTAGGAGAAAAACTGTTTTTT

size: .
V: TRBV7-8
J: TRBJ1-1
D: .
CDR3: CASSLRTELNTEAFF
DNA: TGTGCCAGCAGCTTGAGGACAGAGCTGAACACTGAAGCTTTCTTT

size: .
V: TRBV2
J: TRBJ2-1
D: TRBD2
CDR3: CASSRTSGIGNEQFF
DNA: TGTGCCAGCAGTAGGACTAGCGGGATAGGTAATGAGCAGTTCTTC

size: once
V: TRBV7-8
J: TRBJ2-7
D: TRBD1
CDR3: CASSLTGGKYGQYF
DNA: TGTGCCAGCAGCTTGACAGGGGGCAAGTACGGGCAGTACTTC

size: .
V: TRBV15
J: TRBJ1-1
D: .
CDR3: CATSRAWTEAFF
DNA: TGTGCCACCAGCAGAGCCTGGACTGAAGCTTTCTTT

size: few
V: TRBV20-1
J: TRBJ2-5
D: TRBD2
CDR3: CSARDQRLAGGFYQETQYF
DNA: TGCAGTGCTAGAGATCAGAGATTAGCGGGGGGGTTCTACCAAGAGACCCAGTACTTC

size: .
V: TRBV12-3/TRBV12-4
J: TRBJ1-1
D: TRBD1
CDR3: CASSLGTGTGLITEAFF
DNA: TGTGCCAGCAGTTTAGGAACCGGGACAGGCCTTATCACTGAAGCTTTCTTT

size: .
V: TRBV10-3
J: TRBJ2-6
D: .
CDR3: CAISERPLGGANVLTF
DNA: TGTGCCATCAGCGAGAGACCCCTAGGTGGGGCCAACGTCCTGACTTTC

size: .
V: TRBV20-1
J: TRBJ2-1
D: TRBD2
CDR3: CSARGRRGSSYNEQFF
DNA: TGCAGTGCTAGAGGGAGGCGGGGGAGCTCCTACAATGAGCAGTTCTTC

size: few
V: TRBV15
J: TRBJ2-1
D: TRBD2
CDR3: CATTSGGRNEQFF
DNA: TGTGCCACCACCTCGGGAGGACGCAATGAGCAGTTCTTC

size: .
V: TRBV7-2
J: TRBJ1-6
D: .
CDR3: CASSQDSGANSPLHF
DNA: TGTGCCAGCAGCCAAGATTCAGGTGCAAATTCACCCCTCCACTTT

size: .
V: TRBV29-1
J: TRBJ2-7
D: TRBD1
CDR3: CSVEGTGRYEQYF
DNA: TGCAGCGTTGAAGGGACAGGGCGGTACGAGCAGTACTTC

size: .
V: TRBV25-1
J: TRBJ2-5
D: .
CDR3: CASSDDLSPETQYF
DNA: TGTGCCAGCAGTGATGACCTTAGCCCAGAGACCCAGTACTTC

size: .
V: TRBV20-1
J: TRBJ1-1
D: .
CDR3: CSASLGSSLNTEAFF
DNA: TGCAGTGCTAGTTTAGGGAGCTCGCTGAACACTGAAGCTTTCTTT

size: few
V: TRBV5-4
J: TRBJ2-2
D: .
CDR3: CASSLRTTVTGELFF
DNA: TGTGCCAGCAGCTTGCGTACTACCGTCACCGGGGAGCTGTTTTTT

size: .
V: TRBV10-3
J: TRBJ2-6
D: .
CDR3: CAISEPSPGANVLTF
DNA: TGTGCCATCAGTGAGCCATCTCCAGGGGCCAACGTCCTGACTTTC

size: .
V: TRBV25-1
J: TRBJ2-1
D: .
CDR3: CATERNSYNEQFF
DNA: TGTGCCACAGAGCGGAACTCCTACAATGAGCAGTTCTTC

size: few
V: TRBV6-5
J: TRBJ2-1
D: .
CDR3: CASSAGANVNNEQFF
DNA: TGTGCCAGCAGTGCTGGGGCTAACGTGAACAATGAGCAGTTCTTC

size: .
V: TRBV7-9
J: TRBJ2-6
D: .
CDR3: CASSGAAQVSGANVLTF
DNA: TGTGCCAGCAGCGGTGCGGCGCAAGTATCTGGGGCCAACGTCCTGACTTTC

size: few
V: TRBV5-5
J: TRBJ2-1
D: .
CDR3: CASSHPGGGVGEQFF
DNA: TGTGCCAGCAGCCACCCCGGTGGCGGGGTGGGTGAGCAGTTCTTC

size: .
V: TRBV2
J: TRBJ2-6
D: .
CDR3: CASSPEAGANVLTF
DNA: TGTGCCAGCAGCCCGGAGGCTGGGGCCAACGTCCTGACCTTC

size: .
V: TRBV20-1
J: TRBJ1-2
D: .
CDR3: CSAAWYYGYTF
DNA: TGCAGTGCAGCATGGTACTATGGCTACACCTTC

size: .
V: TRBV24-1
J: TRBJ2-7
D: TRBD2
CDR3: CATSDRGARISPSMVATSAYEQYF
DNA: TGTGCCACCAGTGATAGGGGGGCGAGAATCAGCCCCAGCATGGTAGCGACTAGCGCCTACGAGCAGTACTTC

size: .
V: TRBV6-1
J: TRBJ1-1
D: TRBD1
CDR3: CASSQGATEAFF
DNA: TGTGCCAGCAGTCAGGGGGCCACTGAAGCTTTCTTT

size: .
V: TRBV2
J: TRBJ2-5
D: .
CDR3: CASSDPSGDWETQYF
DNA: TGTGCCAGCAGTGACCCATCAGGGGATTGGGAGACCCAGTACTTC

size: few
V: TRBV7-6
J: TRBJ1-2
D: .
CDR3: CASSHYGTVWGYTF
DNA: TGTGCCAGCAGCCATTATGGCACAGTATGGGGCTACACCTTC

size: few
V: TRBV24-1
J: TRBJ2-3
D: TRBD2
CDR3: CATGLAQATDTQYF
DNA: TGTGCCACGGGACTAGCGCAGGCCACAGATACGCAGTATTTT

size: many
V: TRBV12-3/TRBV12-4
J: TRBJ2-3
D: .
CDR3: CASSGPREIGTDTQYF
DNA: TGTGCCAGCAGTGGCCCGAGGGAAATAGGGACAGATACGCAGTATTTT

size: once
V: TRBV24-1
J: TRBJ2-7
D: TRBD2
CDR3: CARDIREGYEQYF
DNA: TGTGCTAGAGATATCCGGGAGGGTTACGAGCAGTACTTC

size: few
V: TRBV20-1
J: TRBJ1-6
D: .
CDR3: CSASASRENSPLHF
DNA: TGCAGTGCTAGTGCTTCGCGGGAAAACTCACCCCTCCACTTT

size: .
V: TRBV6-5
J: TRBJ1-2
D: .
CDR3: CASRTRGILGYGYTF
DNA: TGTGCCAGCAGGACGAGGGGAATTCTAGGCTATGGCTACACCTTC

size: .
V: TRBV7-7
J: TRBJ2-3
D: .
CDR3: CASSLDGGADTQYF
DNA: TGTGCTAGCAGCTTAGACGGGGGAGCAGATACGCAGTATTTT

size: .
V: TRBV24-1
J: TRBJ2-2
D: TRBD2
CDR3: CATSDWGSGRGNTGELVF
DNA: TGTGCCACCAGTGATTGGGGTAGCGGGAGGGGAAATACCGGGGAGCTGGTTTTT

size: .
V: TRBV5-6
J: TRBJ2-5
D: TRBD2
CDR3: CASSLLGTRYQETQYF
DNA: TGTGCCAGCAGCTTGCTCGGGACTAGGTACCAAGAGACCCAGTACTTC

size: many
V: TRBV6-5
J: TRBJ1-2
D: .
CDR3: CASSSTPDGGYTF
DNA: TGTGCCAGCAGCTCGACCCCGGACGGCGGCTACACCTTC

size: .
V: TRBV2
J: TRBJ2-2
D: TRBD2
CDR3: CASSSAGRTGELFF
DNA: TGTGCCAGCAGTTCAGCGGGACGCACCGGGGAGCTGTTTTTT

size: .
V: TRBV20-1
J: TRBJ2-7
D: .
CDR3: CSARPDTAYEQYF
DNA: TGCAGTGCTAGACCGGACACTGCCTACGAGCAGTACTTC

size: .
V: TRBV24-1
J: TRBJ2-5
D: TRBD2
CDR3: CATSDPGLAGQETQYF
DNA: TGTGCCACCAGTGATCCGGGACTAGCAGGACAAGAGACCCAGTACTTC

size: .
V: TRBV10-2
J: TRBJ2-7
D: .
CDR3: CVSSESGAVYEQYF
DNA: TGCGTCAGCAGTGAGTCAGGGGCAGTCTACGAGCAGTACTTC

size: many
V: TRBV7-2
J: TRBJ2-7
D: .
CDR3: CASSLGSYTYEQYF
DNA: TGTGCCAGCAGCCTAGGATCATATACCTACGAGCAGTACTTC